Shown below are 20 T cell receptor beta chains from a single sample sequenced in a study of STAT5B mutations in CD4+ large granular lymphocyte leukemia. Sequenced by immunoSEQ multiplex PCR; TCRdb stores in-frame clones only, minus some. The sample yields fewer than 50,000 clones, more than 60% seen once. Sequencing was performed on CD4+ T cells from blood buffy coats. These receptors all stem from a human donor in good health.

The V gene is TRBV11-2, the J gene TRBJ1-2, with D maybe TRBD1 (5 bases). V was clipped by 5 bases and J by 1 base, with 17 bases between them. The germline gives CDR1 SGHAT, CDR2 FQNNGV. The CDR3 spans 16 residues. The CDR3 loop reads CASSGRWQGNNYGYTF. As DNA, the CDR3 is TGTGCCAGCAGCGGGCGTTGGCAGGGCAATAACTATGGCTACACCTTC. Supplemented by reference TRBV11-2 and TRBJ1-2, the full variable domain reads EAGVAQSPRYKIIEKRQSVAFWCNPISGHATLYWYQQILGQGPKLLIQFQNNGVVDDSQLPKDRFSAERLKGVDSTLKIQPAKLEDSAVYLCASSGRWQGNNYGYTFGSGTRLTVV.

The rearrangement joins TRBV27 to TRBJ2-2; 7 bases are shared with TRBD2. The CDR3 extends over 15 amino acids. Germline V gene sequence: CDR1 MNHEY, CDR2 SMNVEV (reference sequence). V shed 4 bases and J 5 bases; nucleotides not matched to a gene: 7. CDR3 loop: CASSSKGRETGELFF. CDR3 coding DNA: TGTGCCAGCAGTTCGAAGGGGAGGGAAACCGGGGAGCTGTTTTTT.

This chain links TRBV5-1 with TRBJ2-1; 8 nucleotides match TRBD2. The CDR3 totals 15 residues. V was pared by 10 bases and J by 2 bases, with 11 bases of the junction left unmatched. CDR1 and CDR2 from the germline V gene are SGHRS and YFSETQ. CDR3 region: CAGKAGEHTYNEQFF. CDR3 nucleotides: TGCGCCGGCAAAGCGGGAGAGCATACCTACAATGAGCAGTTCTTC. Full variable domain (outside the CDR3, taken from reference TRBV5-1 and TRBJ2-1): KAGVTQTPRYLIKTRGQQVTLSCSPISGHRSVSWYQQTPGQGLQFLFEYFSETQRNKGNFPGRFSGRQFSNSRSEMNVSTLELGDSALYLCAGKAGEHTYNEQFFGPGTRLTVL.

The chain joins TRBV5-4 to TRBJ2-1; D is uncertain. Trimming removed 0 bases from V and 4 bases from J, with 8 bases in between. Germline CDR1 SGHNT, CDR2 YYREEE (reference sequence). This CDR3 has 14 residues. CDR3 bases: TGTGCCAGCAGCTTGGCCGGCGAGTACAATGAGCAGTTCTTC. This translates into CASSLAGEYNEQFF.

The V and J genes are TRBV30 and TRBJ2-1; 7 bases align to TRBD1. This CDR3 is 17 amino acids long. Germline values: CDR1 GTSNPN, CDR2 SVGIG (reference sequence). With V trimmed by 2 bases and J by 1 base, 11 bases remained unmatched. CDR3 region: CAWSRDRNNWSYNEQFF. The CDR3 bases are TGTGCCTGGAGTAGGGACAGAAATAACTGGTCCTACAATGAGCAGTTCTTC.

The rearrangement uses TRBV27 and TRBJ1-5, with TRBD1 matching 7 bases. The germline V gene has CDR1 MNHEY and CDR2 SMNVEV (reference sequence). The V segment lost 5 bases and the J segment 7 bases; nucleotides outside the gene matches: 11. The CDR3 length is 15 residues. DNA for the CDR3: TGTGCCAGCAGTCCGCTCACAGGGGATCGGCAGCCCCAGCATTTT. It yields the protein CASSPLTGDRQPQHF.

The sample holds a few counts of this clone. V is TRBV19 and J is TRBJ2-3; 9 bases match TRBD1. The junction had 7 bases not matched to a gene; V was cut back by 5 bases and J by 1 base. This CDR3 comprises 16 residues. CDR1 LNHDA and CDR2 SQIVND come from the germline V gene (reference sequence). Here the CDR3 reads CASSSNRGLGTDTQYF. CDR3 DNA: TGTGCCAGTAGTTCCAACAGGGGGCTGGGCACAGATACGCAGTATTTT. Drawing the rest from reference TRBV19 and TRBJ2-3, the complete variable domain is DGGITQSPKYLFRKEGQNVTLSCEQNLNHDAMYWYRQDPGQGLRLIYYSQIVNDFQKGDIAEGYSVSREKKESFPLTVTSAQKNPTAFYLCASSSNRGLGTDTQYFGPGTRLTVL.

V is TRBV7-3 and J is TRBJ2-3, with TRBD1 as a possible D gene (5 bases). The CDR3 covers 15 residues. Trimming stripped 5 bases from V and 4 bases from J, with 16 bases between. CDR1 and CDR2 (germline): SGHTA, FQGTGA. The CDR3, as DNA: TGTGCCAGCAGCCTAGGGCTCAGGGTGGCAGATACGCAGTATTTT. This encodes CASSLGLRVADTQYF. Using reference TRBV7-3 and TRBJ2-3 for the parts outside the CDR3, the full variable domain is GAGVSQTPSNKVTEKGKYVELRCDPISGHTALYWYRQSLGQGPEFLIYFQGTGAADDSGLPNDRFFAVRPEGSVSTLKIQRTERGDSAVYLCASSLGLRVADTQYFGPGTRLTVL.

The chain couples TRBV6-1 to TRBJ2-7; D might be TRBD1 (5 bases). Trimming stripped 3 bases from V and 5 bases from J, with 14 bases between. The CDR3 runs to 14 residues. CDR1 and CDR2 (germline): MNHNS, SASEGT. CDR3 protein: CASSDLQGYDEQYF. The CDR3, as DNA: TGTGCCAGCAGTGACTTGCAGGGTTACGACGAGCAGTACTTC.

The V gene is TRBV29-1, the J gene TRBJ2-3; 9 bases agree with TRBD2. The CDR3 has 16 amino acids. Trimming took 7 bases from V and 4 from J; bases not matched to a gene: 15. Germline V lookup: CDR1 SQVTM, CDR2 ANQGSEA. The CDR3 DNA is TGCAGCGCCCGCCGGGTACTTGCGGGAGGGGCAGATACGCAGTATTTT. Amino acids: CSARRVLAGGADTQYF.

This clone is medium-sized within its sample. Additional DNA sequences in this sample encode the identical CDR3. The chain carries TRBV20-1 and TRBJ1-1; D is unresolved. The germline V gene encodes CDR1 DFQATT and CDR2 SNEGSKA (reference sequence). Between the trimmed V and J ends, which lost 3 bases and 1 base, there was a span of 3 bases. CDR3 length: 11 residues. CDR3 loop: CSARPNTEAFF. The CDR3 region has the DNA TGCAGTGCTAGGCCGAACACTGAAGCTTTCTTT.

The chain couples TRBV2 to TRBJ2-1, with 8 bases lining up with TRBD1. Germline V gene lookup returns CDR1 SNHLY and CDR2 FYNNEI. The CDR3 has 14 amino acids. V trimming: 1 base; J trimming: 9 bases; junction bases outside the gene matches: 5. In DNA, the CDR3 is TGTGCCAGCAGTGAAGGGCAGGGGGCTCTTGAGCAGTTCTTC. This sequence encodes CASSEGQGALEQFF.

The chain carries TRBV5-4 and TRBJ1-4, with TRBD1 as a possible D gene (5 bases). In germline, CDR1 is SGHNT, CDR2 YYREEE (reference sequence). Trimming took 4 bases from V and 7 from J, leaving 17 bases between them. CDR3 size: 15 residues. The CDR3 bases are TGTGCCAGCAGCCCAAGGAGGGGCGAAGGTGAAAAACTGTTTTTT. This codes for CASSPRRGEGEKLFF.

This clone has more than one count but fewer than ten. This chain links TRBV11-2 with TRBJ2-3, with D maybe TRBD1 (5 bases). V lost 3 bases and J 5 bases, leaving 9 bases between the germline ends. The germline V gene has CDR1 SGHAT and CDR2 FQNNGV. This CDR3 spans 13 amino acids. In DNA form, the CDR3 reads TGTGCCAGCAGCTTTAACAGGAGAGATACGCAGTATTTT. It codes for CASSFNRRDTQYF.

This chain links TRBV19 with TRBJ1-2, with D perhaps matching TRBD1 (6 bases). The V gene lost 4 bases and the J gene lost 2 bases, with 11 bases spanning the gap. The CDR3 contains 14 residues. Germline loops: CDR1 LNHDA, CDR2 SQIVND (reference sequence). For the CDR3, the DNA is TGTGCCAGTAGTAGTCCGGGACAAAACTATGGCTACACCTTC. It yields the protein CASSSPGQNYGYTF.

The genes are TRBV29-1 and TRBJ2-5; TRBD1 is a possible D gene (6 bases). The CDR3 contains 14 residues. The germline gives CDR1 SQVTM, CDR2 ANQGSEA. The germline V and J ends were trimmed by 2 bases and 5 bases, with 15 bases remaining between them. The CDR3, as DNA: TGCAGCGTTGAATTTAAACAGGGACGGGAGACCCAGTACTTC. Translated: CSVEFKQGRETQYF.

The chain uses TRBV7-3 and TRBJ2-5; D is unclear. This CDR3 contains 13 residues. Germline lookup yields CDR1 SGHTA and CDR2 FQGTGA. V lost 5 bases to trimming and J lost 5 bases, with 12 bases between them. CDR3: CASSPGPGETQYF. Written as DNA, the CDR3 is TGTGCCAGCAGCCCTGGACCCGGGGAGACCCAGTACTTC.

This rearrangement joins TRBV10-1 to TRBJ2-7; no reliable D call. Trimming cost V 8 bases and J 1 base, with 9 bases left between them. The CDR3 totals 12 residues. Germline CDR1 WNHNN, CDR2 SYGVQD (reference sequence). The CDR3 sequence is CASPWGSYEQYF. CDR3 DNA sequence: TGCGCCAGCCCGTGGGGTTCCTACGAGCAGTACTTC.

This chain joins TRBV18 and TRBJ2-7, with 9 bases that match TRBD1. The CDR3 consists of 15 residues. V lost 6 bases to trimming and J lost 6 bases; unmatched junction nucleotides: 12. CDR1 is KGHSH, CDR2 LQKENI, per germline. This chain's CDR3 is CASSPGQGMGREQYF. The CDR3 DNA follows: TGTGCCAGCTCCCCCGGACAGGGGATGGGGCGCGAGCAGTACTTC.

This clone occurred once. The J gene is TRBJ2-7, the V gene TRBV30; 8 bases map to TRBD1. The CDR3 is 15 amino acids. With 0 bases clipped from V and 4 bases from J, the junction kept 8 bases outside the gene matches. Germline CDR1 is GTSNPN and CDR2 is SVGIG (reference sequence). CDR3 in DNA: TGTGCCTGGAGTGTTGTGACAGGGGTATCTTACGAGCAGTACTTC. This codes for CAWSVVTGVSYEQYF.